The source of this TCR beta chain is a study of a mutant IDH1 vaccine in newly diagnosed glioma. Study-wide context: There were eight vaccinations for patients, given in weeks 1, 3, 5, 7, 11, 15, 19 and 23. Vaccines were first given 4-6 weeks after radiotherapy alone, or with temozolomide cycles.

Profiling relied on immunoSEQ multiplex PCR, and the TCRdb table lists in-frame clones only, not all of them. Found here are tens of thousands of clones, approximately 85% of them singletons; the top ten hold over 0.6%. Time point here: week 23, last vaccination. Vaccination comprised doses that each held 300 ug of mutant IDH1 20-mer peptide, plus topical imiquimod. Donors' newly diagnosed IDH1-mutant WHO grade 3 or 4 astrocytomas lacked nuclear ATRX. On this clone: The antigen is undetermined.

CDR3 length equals 17 residues. V shed 2 bases and J 1 base; nucleotides not matched to a gene: 9. Germline V gives CDR1 SNHLY, CDR2 FYNNEI. The sequence derives from a woman in her 50s with glioma. The material was PBMCs, obtained from a glioma patient whose treatment included an IDH1 peptide vaccine. This chain links TRBV2 with TRBJ2-7, with 9 positions matching TRBD2. CDR3 sequence (DNA): TGTGCCAGCAGTGAAAAGGCGGGAGGGCATACTTCCTACGAGCAGTACTTC. It yields the protein CASSEKAGGHTSYEQYF. The full variable domain, completed using reference TRBV2 and TRBJ2-7, is EPEVTQTPSHQVTQMGQEVILRCVPISNHLYFYWYRQILGQKVEFLVSFYNNEISEKSEIFDDQFSVERPDGSNFTLKIRSTKLEDSAMYFCASSEKAGGHTSYEQYFGPGTRLTVT.